This T cell receptor beta chain is drawn from a study of blood T cells in healthy people across ages. This clonotype was observed a handful of times. One end of the junction does not line up with germline, which may come from a read error. A sample-barcoded 5' primer and a J-beta primer mix were used in a second PCR of about 7 to 12 cycles. Paired-end reads containing CDR3 totaled no fewer than 3 million for each sample. TCRdb independently ran MiXCR on the 5' RACE reads; one entry per CDR3 protein. This table holds nearly 800,000 distinct CDR3 sequences, 20% to 25% found once. This CDR3 comprises 14 residues. Per germline, CDR1 SEHNR and CDR2 FQNEAQ (reference sequence). These data were likewise used in another study, on T cells of mothers and their children.

The receptor was isolated from a boy aged 5-17 years in good health. The J gene is TRBJ1-1, the V gene TRBV7-9; 9 nucleotides line up with TRBD1. The sample consisted of blood. Here the CDR3 reads CTSSLGTGRTEAFF. The CDR3 nucleotides are TGTACCAGCAGCCTGGGGACAGGGCGGACTGAAGCCTTCTTT. Full variable domain (missing parts from reference TRBV7-9 and TRBJ1-1): DTGVSQNPRHKITKRGQNVTFRCDPISEHNRLYWYRQTLGQGPEFLTYFQNEAQLEKSRLLSDRFSAERPKGSFSTLEIQRTEQGDSAMYLCTSSLGTGRTEAFFGQGTRLTVV.